This T cell receptor beta chain came from a study of CD8 T cells in ankylosing spondylitis. Looked up from germline, CDR1 is SNHLY and CDR2 is FYNNEI. The CDR3 runs to 15 residues. Trimming took 7 bases from V and 4 from J; bases not matched to a gene: 8. A quantitative 5'-RACE method, one with molecular barcodes, was used to make TCR beta libraries. TCRdb analysed the 5' RACE reads with MiXCR anew, one entry per CDR3 protein. Of about 270,000 distinct CDR3 sequences listed, roughly a third were seen once; the top ten hold about 4.2%. Notes on the study in general: Peripheral blood held disease-linked clones only at relatively low frequency, and these were CD8+. Ankylosing spondylitis blood appeared to carry a characteristic TCR beta motif of several highly homologous variants.

Concerning this clonotype itself: Its cognate antigen is unknown.

The sequencing sample was made of blood, either unsorted or a sorted T cell fraction (not recorded which). The chain employs TRBV2 and TRBJ2-2; 8 bases map to TRBD1. This receptor was obtained from a male donor with ankylosing spondylitis or in good health (not recorded which). This CDR3 is CASTYLQGVTGELFF. The CDR3 nucleotides read TGTGCCAGCACCTACTTACAGGGGGTCACCGGGGAGCTGTTTTTT. The variable domain in full, completed from reference TRBV2 and TRBJ2-2, reads EPEVTQTPSHQVTQMGQEVILRCVPISNHLYFYWYRQILGQKVEFLVSFYNNEISEKSEIFDDQFSVERPDGSNFTLKIRSTKLEDSAMYFCASTYLQGVTGELFFGEGSRLTVL.